This entry describes one T cell receptor (beta chain). TCRdb keeps only in-frame clones here, not all; method: immunoSEQ multiplex PCR. The sample carries hundreds of thousands of clones, approximately 89% recorded once. The V end was cut by 1 base, the J end by 6 bases, with 13 bases between. The CDR3 consists of 14 residues. The germline V gene encodes CDR1 MGHRA and CDR2 YSYEKL. These data belong to a study of blood T cell repertoires in COVID-19. Looking at the study overall: COVID-19 samples from acute and convalescent phases originated in the United States, Italy and Spain.

It was during active infection that Seattle patients were enrolled and then longitudinally followed. The receptor's source is a woman aged 50 to 60 with COVID-19, enrolled during active disease. What was sequenced was peripheral blood. This chain uses TRBV4-1 with TRBJ2-7, with D perhaps matching TRBD1 (5 bases). CDR3 sequence reads: CASSQGDLGAEQYF. For the CDR3, the DNA is TGCGCCAGCAGCCAAGGTGATCTAGGGGCCGAGCAGTACTTC.